The next 22 T cell receptor beta chains were all read from a single sample in a study of blood T cell repertoires in COVID-19. Measured with immunoSEQ multiplex PCR; TCRdb has only the in-frame clones, and not every one. The table includes 68,000 or so clones, roughly 84% detected once. The sample was peripheral blood. These receptors were taken from a man aged 50-59 years with active COVID-19.

This chain connects TRBV3-1 (or the pseudogene TRBV3-2) to TRBJ2-7; 7 nucleotides match TRBD1. After removal of 4 bases from V and 0 bases from J, the junction contained 6 bases not matched to a gene. Germline V gene lookup returns CDR1 LGHDT and CDR2 YNNKEL (reference sequence). This CDR3 contains 15 residues. For the CDR3, the DNA is TGTGCCAGCAGCCGACAGGGTGCAAGCTCCTACGAGCAGTACTTC. This encodes CASSRQGASSYEQYF.

This clone was found a few times. The genes are TRBV30 and TRBJ2-1; the D gene is possibly TRBD1 (7 bases). The CDR3 length is 15 residues. Per the germline V gene, CDR1 is GTSNPN and CDR2 is SVGIG (reference sequence). Deletions cut 0 bases from V and 4 bases from J, with 13 bases between. This chain's CDR3 is CAWSVPEGQYNEQFF. The CDR3 DNA reads as TGTGCCTGGAGTGTACCGGAGGGACAGTACAATGAGCAGTTCTTC.

The chain employs TRBV14 and TRBJ2-5, with a possible D match to TRBD2 (6 bases). CDR3 length equals 14 residues. V lost 1 base to trimming and J lost 1 base, with 7 bases between them. Germline CDR1 is SGHDN and CDR2 is FVKESK. CDR3 DNA: TGTGCCAGCAGCCAAGTGGGGGGCCAAGAGACCCAGTACTTC. Translating gives CASSQVGGQETQYF.

The chain has TRBV7-8 and TRBJ2-7; 9 nucleotides agree with TRBD1. This CDR3 region has 15 residues. Trimming took 3 bases from V and 2 from J; bases not matched to a gene: 5. Germline V CDR1 and CDR2: SGHVS, FQNEAQ. The CDR3 region has the DNA TGTGCCAGCAGCTTTCTCGGGACAGGGACCTACGAGCAGTACTTC. Its translation is CASSFLGTGTYEQYF. The entire variable domain, with the rest obtained from reference TRBV7-8 and TRBJ2-7, is as follows: GAGVSQSPRYKVAKRGQDVALRCDPISGHVSLFWYQQALGQGPEFLTYFQNEAQLDKSGLPSDRFFAERPEGSVSTLKIQRTQQEDSAVYLCASSFLGTGTYEQYFGPGTRLTVT.

The J gene is TRBJ1-6, the V gene TRBV7-2; D gene ambiguous. CDR1 and CDR2 from the germline V gene are SGHTA and FQGNSA. CDR3 size: 16 residues. Trimming removed 5 bases at V and 0 bases at J, with 11 bases between. The CDR3 DNA follows: TGTGCCAGCAGCCCTCGAGTAAGCTCCTATAATTCACCCCTCCACTTT. Its protein product is CASSPRVSSYNSPLHF.

CDR3 sequence: CAWSVRGTEAFF. DNA of the CDR3: TGTGCCTGGAGTGTACGGGGCACTGAAGCTTTCTTT. The V and J genes are TRBV30 and TRBJ1-1; D is undetermined. V was clipped by 0 bases and J by 4 bases, with 6 bases between them. In germline, CDR1 is GTSNPN, CDR2 SVGIG (reference sequence). The length of the CDR3 is 12 residues.

The chain recombines TRBV7-9 with TRBJ1-2; TRBD1 matches 7 bases. This CDR3 spans 15 amino acids. Germline assignment: CDR1 SEHNR and CDR2 FQNEAQ (reference sequence). With V trimmed by 0 bases and J by 5 bases, 6 bases remained unmatched. CDR3 DNA: TGTGCCAGCAGCTTAGCGACCGGGACAGTTTATGGCTACACCTTC. As protein: CASSLATGTVYGYTF.

The chain links TRBV7-9 to TRBJ2-3; D remains unclear. This CDR3 has 12 amino acids. V gave up 5 bases and J gave up 4 bases, with 7 bases separating them. Germline CDR1 and CDR2: SEHNR and FQNEAQ (reference sequence). The CDR3 region has the DNA TGTGCCAGCAGCCCGACTTCAGATACGCAGTATTTT. Translated, it gives CASSPTSDTQYF.

This rearrangement joins TRBV14 to TRBJ1-1; D is perhaps TRBD1 (5 bases). Germline CDR1 and CDR2: SGHDN and FVKESK. V gave up 4 bases and J gave up 0 bases, with 6 bases separating them. CDR3 size: 13 residues. The CDR3 loop is CASSRQMNTEAFF. CDR3 DNA sequence: TGTGCCAGCAGCCGACAGATGAACACTGAAGCTTTCTTT.

About this clone: Other DNA sequences of this sample code for an identical CDR3. The chain carries TRBV4-2 and TRBJ2-1, with 9 bases that match TRBD2. In germline, CDR1 is LGHNA, CDR2 YNFKEQ. Trimming took 2 bases from V and 3 from J; bases not matched to a gene: 2. The CDR3 totals 15 residues. The DNA for the CDR3 is TGTGCCAGCAGCCAAACTAGCGGGCGCTACAATGAGCAGTTCTTC. Translated: CASSQTSGRYNEQFF.

The count of this clone is one. The rearrangement links TRBV4-3 to TRBJ2-2, with 9 bases aligning to TRBD1. Unmatched junction bases numbered 1, after V lost 1 base and J lost 4 bases. CDR3 length: 15 amino acids. The germline V gene encodes CDR1 LGHNA and CDR2 YSLEER. This CDR3 reads CASSQGGQGTGELFF. DNA of the CDR3: TGCGCCAGCAGCCAAGGGGGACAGGGCACCGGGGAGCTGTTTTTT.

V gene TRBV28 combines with J gene TRBJ1-2; 8 bases align to TRBD1. This CDR3 contains 13 residues. The V gene end was trimmed by 6 bases and the J gene end by 10 bases; junction bases not matched to a gene: 10. Germline V gene lookup returns CDR1 MDHEN and CDR2 SYDVKM. CDR3 DNA sequence: TGTGCCAGCAGACGATCGGGACAGGATGTCTACACCTTC. Its protein product is CASRRSGQDVYTF.

The CDR3 DNA reads TGCGCCAGCAGCTTGGAAGGGGAAGGGGGTCGTGGCTACACCTTC. Translated, it gives CASSLEGEGGRGYTF. The rearrangement uses TRBV5-1 and TRBJ1-2, with a weak D call TRBD1 (6 bases). This CDR3 spans 15 amino acids. Per germline, CDR1 SGHRS and CDR2 YFSETQ. Deletions cut 0 bases from V and 7 bases from J, with 16 bases between.

V and J are TRBV10-3 and TRBJ1-5; D gene ambiguous. The V end lost 3 bases, the J end lost 1 base, and 10 bases lay between the germline ends. The CDR3 runs 15 residues. Germline assignment: CDR1 ENHRY and CDR2 SYGVKD. CDR3 amino acids: CAISEEVVSNQPQHF. The CDR3 DNA reads as TGTGCCATCAGTGAAGAGGTAGTGAGCAATCAGCCCCAGCATTTT.

The chain links TRBV28 to TRBJ2-4; D not certain. V lost 2 bases to trimming and J lost 0 bases, with 2 bases between them. The CDR3 loop spans 13 amino acids. Germline CDR1 MDHEN, CDR2 SYDVKM. In DNA form, the CDR3 reads TGTGCCAGCAGTTTACTAGCCAAAAACATTCAGTACTTC. It specifies CASSLLAKNIQYF.

The chain recombines TRBV4-1 with TRBJ2-1, with 7 bases aligning to TRBD2. This CDR3 spans 15 amino acids. V shed 4 bases, J shed 6 bases, and the junction held 9 bases outside the gene matches. Germline V gives CDR1 MGHRA, CDR2 YSYEKL. This CDR3 reads CASSLGRAPTNEQFF. The CDR3 DNA is TGCGCCAGCAGCCTAGGGAGGGCCCCTACCAATGAGCAGTTCTTC.

The CDR3: CASSAGLGTYNEQFF. The CDR3 region has the DNA TGTGCCAGCAGTGCGGGACTAGGGACTTACAATGAGCAGTTCTTC. This rearrangement joins TRBV2 to TRBJ2-1; 8 positions agree with TRBD2. The CDR3 loop spans 15 amino acids. V shed 4 bases, J shed 4 bases, and the junction held 6 bases outside the gene matches. CDR1 SNHLY and CDR2 FYNNEI come from the germline V gene.

The V call is TRBV9, the J call TRBJ1-1, with D unclear. V gave up 3 bases and J gave up 1 base, with 10 bases separating them. The CDR3 loop spans 14 amino acids. Germline V CDR1 and CDR2: SGDLS, YYNGEE. CDR3 amino acids: CASSATPGNTEAFF. The CDR3, as DNA: TGTGCCAGCAGCGCCACCCCGGGGAACACTGAAGCTTTCTTT.

Written as DNA, the CDR3 is TGTGCCAGCAGCTTAGAGGGGGGTGCCATGGACACCATATATTTT. This gives the protein CASSLEGGAMDTIYF. The chain has TRBV11-3 and TRBJ1-3; TRBD1 is a possible D gene (5 bases). V lost 0 bases, J lost 8 bases, and 14 bases lay in between. Germline V CDR1 and CDR2: SGHNT, YENEEA. This CDR3 comprises 15 residues. The whole variable domain, remainder taken from reference TRBV11-3 and TRBJ1-3, is EAGVVQSPRYKIIEKKQPVAFWCNPISGHNTLYWYLQNLGQGPELLIRYENEEAVDDSQLPKDRFSAERLKGVDSTLKIQPAELGDSAVYLCASSLEGGAMDTIYFGEGSWLTVV.

The V gene is TRBV2, the J gene TRBJ1-3; 10 bases line up with TRBD1. The CDR3 has 16 residues. In germline, CDR1 is SNHLY, CDR2 FYNNEI. The V gene end was trimmed by 6 bases and the J gene end by 3 bases; junction bases not matched to a gene: 8. The CDR3 protein is CASRESGQGFGNTIYF. The CDR3 DNA reads as TGTGCCAGCAGGGAATCGGGACAGGGGTTTGGAAACACCATATATTTT.

This rearrangement joins TRBV6-5 to TRBJ2-5; TRBD2 matches at 7 bases. The V and J ends lost 2 bases and 5 bases, in that order; junction bases with no gene match: 8. Germline CDR1 reads MNHEY; CDR2 reads SVGAGI. The CDR3 covers 15 residues. DNA of the CDR3: TGTGCCAGCAGTTACCGGCGGGGGAACCTGGAGACCCAGTACTTC. Protein sequence: CASSYRRGNLETQYF.

The V gene is TRBV6-6, the J gene TRBJ1-6; D is undetermined. The CDR3 is made up of 12 amino acids. The V and J ends lost 11 bases and 8 bases respectively, with 13 bases between them. Germline V gene data show CDR1 as MNHNY and CDR2 as SVGAGI (reference sequence). The CDR3 is CACSPPDSPLHF. The CDR3 coding sequence is TGTGCCTGTTCCCCTCCCGATTCACCCCTCCACTTT.